This TCR beta chain was retrieved from a study of blood T cells in healthy people across ages. A second PCR of about 7 to 12 cycles used a sample-barcoded 5' primer and a J-beta primer mix. TCRdb called the 5' RACE reads again in MiXCR, with one record for every CDR3 protein. The repertoire holds about 1.4 million distinct CDR3 sequences, with approximately 59% as singletons. This clonotype has just a few counts. The antigen is unknown. Points from the study as a whole: Researchers judged that diversity estimates from one million T cells fell short of true values. PBMCs were not sorted, which prevented a conclusive comparison of naive versus antigen-experienced cells.

The sample providers were healthy Caucasian people from Russia, aged roughly 6 to 90. The authors isolated at least 6.5 million PBMCs per sample. This receptor was obtained from a man aged 18 to 30 in good health. The sequenced material came from blood.

The CDR3 DNA follows: TGTGCCAGCACCTCATTGTTCGGGGTCGGCCCAGGCACAGATACGCAGTATTTT. Protein sequence: CASTSLFGVGPGTDTQYF. The gene calls are TRBV7-9 and TRBJ2-3, with D maybe TRBD2 (5 bases). The germline gives CDR1 SEHNR, CDR2 FQNEAQ (reference sequence). The CDR3 contains 18 residues. V lost 7 bases, J lost 1 base, and 24 bases lay in between. Combining the CDR3 with reference TRBV7-9 and TRBJ2-3 gives the whole variable domain DTGVSQNPRHKITKRGQNVTFRCDPISEHNRLYWYRQTLGQGPEFLTYFQNEAQLEKSRLLSDRFSAERPKGSFSTLEIQRTEQGDSAMYLCASTSLFGVGPGTDTQYFGPGTRLTVL.